Following are 5 T cell receptor beta chains from one sample sequenced in a study of cytomegalovirus exposure and HLA in healthy donors. Repertoires were generated with immunoSEQ multiplex PCR, while TCRdb's copy carries only in-frame clones and drops some. The repertoire holds about 160,000 clones, with about 96% as singletons. The sequencing input was PBMCs. The receptors shown here come from a young woman in good health and CMV-seronegative.

The J gene is TRBJ2-1, the V gene TRBV7-9, with 8 bases lining up with TRBD2. V shed 7 bases and J 5 bases; nucleotides not matched to a gene: 10. CDR3 length: 15 residues. Germline V gene sequence: CDR1 SEHNR, CDR2 FQNEAQ (reference sequence). The CDR3 protein is CASNNGAGGDNEQFF. The DNA of the CDR3 is TGTGCCAGCAATAACGGCGCGGGGGGAGACAATGAGCAGTTCTTC.

This clone was counted a single time. The rearrangement links TRBV4-2 to TRBJ1-4; TRBD1 matches at 8 bases. Germline-derived CDR1 and CDR2 are LGHNA and YNFKEQ. The junction had 10 bases not matched to a gene; V was cut back by 1 base and J by 6 bases. This CDR3 contains 17 residues. CDR3: CASSQVPLGTGHEKLFF. CDR3 DNA: TGTGCCAGCAGCCAAGTACCTCTCGGGACAGGACATGAAAAACTGTTTTTT.

V is TRBV5-6 and J is TRBJ2-5; TRBD1 matches 9 bases. The CDR3 spans 14 residues. V lost 3 bases to trimming and J lost 1 base; unmatched junction nucleotides: 1. The V gene's germline CDR1 is SGHDT and CDR2 YYEEEE. CDR3 residues: CASSWDRVQETQYF. CDR3 bases: TGTGCCAGCAGCTGGGACAGGGTCCAAGAGACCCAGTACTTC.

The chain carries TRBV13 and TRBJ1-4; D gene ambiguous. CDR1 and CDR2 (germline): PRHDT, FYEKMQ (reference sequence). Trimming left V 0 bases short and J 7 bases short, with 12 bases between. This CDR3 region has 15 residues. The CDR3 nucleotides read TGTGCCAGCAGCTTAGGAGGCAGGCCAGGTGAAAAACTGTTTTTT. Translating gives CASSLGGRPGEKLFF. Full variable domain (remainder filled in from reference TRBV13 and TRBJ1-4): AAGVIQSPRHLIKEKRETATLKCYPIPRHDTVYWYQQGPGQDPQFLISFYEKMQSDKGSIPDRFSAQQFSDYHSELNMSSLELGDSALYFCASSLGGRPGEKLFFGSGTQLSVL.

The rearrangement uses TRBV6-5 and TRBJ2-3, with a tentative D call TRBD2 (5 bases). The CDR3 sequence is 13 residues long. Germline CDR1 is MNHEY and CDR2 is SVGAGI. Trimming removed 6 bases at V and 3 bases at J, with 10 bases between. CDR3 loop: CASRPSGTDTQYF. Here the CDR3 DNA reads TGTGCCAGCAGACCCAGCGGTACAGATACGCAGTATTTT.